The 9 T cell receptor beta chains below come from one sample, sequenced in a study of blood T cell repertoires in COVID-19. Only in-frame clones appear in the TCRdb table, and some are missing; sequencing was by immunoSEQ multiplex PCR. The data contain over 100,000 clones, around 77% of them seen just once; the ten biggest clones take up more than 15%. The sample taken for sequencing was peripheral blood. These receptors were taken from a man between 60 and 75 years old with active or convalescent COVID-19.

The CDR3 is CASSLYGGQPLGALHF. CDR3 in DNA: TGTGCCAGCAGCTTGTACGGGGGACAGCCCCTGGGGGCCCTCCACTTT. V gene TRBV5-6 combines with J gene TRBJ1-6; 7 bases map to TRBD1. Looked up from germline, CDR1 is SGHDT and CDR2 is YYEEEE. The CDR3 length is 16 residues. Unmatched junction bases numbered 15, after V lost 1 base and J lost 14 bases.

This chain connects TRBV11-3 to TRBJ1-1; 8 nucleotides line up with TRBD1. Germline values: CDR1 SGHNT, CDR2 YENEEA. The CDR3 spans 15 residues. V lost 5 bases, J lost 2 bases, and 7 bases stayed unmatched. The chain's CDR3 is CASSPSTGANTEAFF. Written as DNA, the CDR3 is TGTGCCAGCAGCCCCTCGACAGGGGCAAACACTGAAGCTTTCTTT.

The chain employs TRBV28 and TRBJ2-7; 10 positions agree with TRBD1. Trimming removed 6 bases from V and 2 bases from J; junction bases left unmatched: 13. The CDR3 has 17 amino acids. Germline lookup yields CDR1 MDHEN and CDR2 SYDVKM. CDR3 sequence: CASSPGTGEVWAYEQYF. The CDR3 nucleotides are TGTGCCAGCAGCCCCGGGACAGGGGAGGTTTGGGCCTACGAGCAGTACTTC.

The J gene is TRBJ1-2, the V gene TRBV6-6; 7 positions agree with TRBD1. Germline values: CDR1 MNHNY, CDR2 SVGAGI (reference sequence). Germline trimming cut 2 bases from V and 3 bases from J; bases unmatched to any gene: 6. The CDR3 is 15 amino acids. DNA for the CDR3: TGTGCCAGCAGTTACAAGACAGGGAAGTACTATGGCTACACCTTC. Encoded protein: CASSYKTGKYYGYTF.

The chain has TRBV2 and TRBJ2-3; 7 bases fit TRBD2. The CDR3 contains 15 residues. V was pared by 8 bases and J by 4 bases, with 12 bases of the junction left unmatched. CDR1 and CDR2 (germline): SNHLY, FYNNEI. CDR3 amino acids: CASAWGAGRSDTQYF. The CDR3 DNA sequence: TGTGCCAGCGCATGGGGAGCGGGAAGGTCAGATACGCAGTATTTT.

The rearrangement uses TRBV6-5 and TRBJ2-1, with D possibly being TRBD2 (5 bases). This CDR3 spans 15 amino acids. V was clipped by 6 bases and J by 8 bases, with 20 bases between them. Germline lookup yields CDR1 MNHEY and CDR2 SVGAGI. The CDR3 bases are TGTGCCAGCAGCCCCCCCGAGGGCCCCAGGTATGAGCAGTTCTTC. Translated, it gives CASSPPEGPRYEQFF.

The J gene is TRBJ2-3, the V gene TRBV3-1 (or the pseudogene TRBV3-2); D is unclear. CDR1 is LGHDT and CDR2 is YNNKEL in the germline V gene (reference sequence). Trimming shortened V by 4 bases and J by 6 bases, and 8 bases separated the two germline ends. There are 12 residues in the CDR3. The CDR3 spells CASSLRGDTQYF. The CDR3 DNA reads TGTGCCAGCAGCCTAAGAGGCGATACGCAGTATTTT.

The gene calls are TRBV10-2 and TRBJ1-2, with a possible D match to TRBD1 (6 bases). V lost 4 bases and J 2 bases, leaving 14 bases between the germline ends. Germline CDR1 and CDR2: WSHSY and SAAADI. The CDR3 runs 15 residues. For the CDR3, the DNA is TGCGCCAGCAGTGGGGGGCCCCGGGTGAACTATGGCTACACCTTC. The encoded protein is CASSGGPRVNYGYTF.

V usage is TRBV28 and J usage is TRBJ2-3; D gene ambiguous. CDR1 MDHEN and CDR2 SYDVKM come from the germline V gene. Trimming removed 1 base from V and 1 base from J, with 6 bases in between. The length of the CDR3 is 14 residues. CDR3 sequence reads: CASSLLAGTDTQYF. DNA of the CDR3: TGTGCCAGCAGTTTATTAGCAGGCACAGATACGCAGTATTTT.